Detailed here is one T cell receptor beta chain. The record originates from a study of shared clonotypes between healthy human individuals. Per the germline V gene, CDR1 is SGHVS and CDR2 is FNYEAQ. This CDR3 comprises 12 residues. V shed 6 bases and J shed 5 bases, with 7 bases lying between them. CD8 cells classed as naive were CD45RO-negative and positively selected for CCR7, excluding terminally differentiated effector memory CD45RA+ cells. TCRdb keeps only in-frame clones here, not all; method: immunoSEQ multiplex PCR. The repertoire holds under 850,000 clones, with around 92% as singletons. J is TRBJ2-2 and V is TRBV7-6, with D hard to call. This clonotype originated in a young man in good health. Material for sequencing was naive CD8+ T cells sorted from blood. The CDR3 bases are TGTGCCAGCAGGGTCCAGACCGGGGAGCTGTTTTTT. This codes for CASRVQTGELFF. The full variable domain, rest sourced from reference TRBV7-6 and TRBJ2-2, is GAGVSQSPRYKVTKRGQDVALRCDPISGHVSLYWYRQALGQGPEFLTYFNYEAQQDKSGLPNDRFSAERPEGSISTLTIQRTEQRDSAMYRCASRVQTGELFFGEGSRLTVL.